These 29 T cell receptor beta chains were sequenced from one sample in a study of control samples from healthy donors and cancer patients. Profiled with immunoSEQ multiplex PCR; TCRdb holds only in-frame clones, not every one. This sample yields about 150,000 clones, of which about 91% are seen a single time; more than 1.5% belongs to the top ten. Source material: blood. The source of these receptors is a man between 18 and 29 years old in good health.

V gene TRBV7-9 combines with J gene TRBJ1-1; D not certain. V was shortened by 5 bases and J by 4 bases, with 8 bases between the two germline ends. Looked up from germline, CDR1 is SEHNR and CDR2 is FQNEAQ (reference sequence). CDR3 length: 12 residues. CDR3 region: CASSGGSTEAFF. Written as DNA, the CDR3 is TGTGCCAGCAGCGGCGGGTCCACTGAAGCTTTCTTT.

The rearrangement uses TRBV9 and TRBJ1-6, with D unclear. Germline assignment: CDR1 SGDLS and CDR2 YYNGEE. The V gene lost 4 bases and the J gene lost 10 bases, with 6 bases spanning the gap. The CDR3 totals 11 residues. The CDR3 here is CASSPRSPLHF. The CDR3 bases are TGTGCCAGCAGCCCCCGGTCACCCCTCCACTTT.

The CDR3 protein is CASSSGLAGGPETQYF. In nucleotides, the CDR3 is TGTGCCAGCAGTTCCGGACTAGCGGGGGGGCCTGAGACCCAGTACTTC. The rearrangement links TRBV28 to TRBJ2-5; 15 positions agree with TRBD2. The junction had 5 bases not matched to a gene; V was cut back by 4 bases and J by 5 bases. This CDR3 has 16 amino acids. CDR1 is MDHEN, CDR2 SYDVKM, per germline.

This clone was observed once. The V gene is TRBV6-5, the J gene TRBJ1-2; D ambiguous. Germline CDR1 is MNHEY and CDR2 is SVGAGI. Trimming pared 6 bases from V and 5 bases from J, leaving 19 bases between. There are 15 residues in the CDR3. The CDR3 DNA is TGTGCCAGCAGCAGACCCTCGACTGGGGTGTATGGCTACACCTTC. Its translation: CASSRPSTGVYGYTF.

This rearrangement joins TRBV18 to TRBJ2-5; D perhaps matches TRBD1 (6 bases). Germline V gene lookup returns CDR1 KGHSH and CDR2 LQKENI. V lost 3 bases to trimming and J lost 3 bases, with 11 bases between them. The CDR3 length is 14 residues. CDR3 sequence (DNA): TGTGCCAGCTCACCTACAGGGTTGGAAGAGACCCAGTACTTC. This sequence encodes CASSPTGLEETQYF.

This clone appeared once. The chain employs TRBV12-3 or TRBV12-4 and TRBJ2-5; D gene ambiguous. The CDR3 length is 13 residues. V was cut by 6 bases and J by 0 bases, with 8 bases left in between. CDR3 in DNA: TGTGCCAGCAGCCACTCAGACCAAGAGACCCAGTACTTC. Its protein product is CASSHSDQETQYF.

This sequence joins TRBV2 and TRBJ1-2; a weak D match, TRBD1 (5 bases). The CDR3 sequence is 15 residues long. The germline V and J ends were trimmed by 2 bases and 0 bases, with 10 bases remaining between them. Germline V gives CDR1 SNHLY, CDR2 FYNNEI. Here the CDR3 DNA reads TGTGCCAGCAGTGAATCTAGGGGAGCTAACTATGGCTACACCTTC. It encodes CASSESRGANYGYTF.

The CDR3 loop reads CASSLSQGTADTQYF. CDR3 coding DNA: TGCGCCAGCAGCTTGTCCCAGGGTACTGCAGATACGCAGTATTTT. The chain couples TRBV5-1 to TRBJ2-3, with TRBD1 as a possible D gene (5 bases). Trimming shortened V by 1 base and J by 4 bases, and 13 bases separated the two germline ends. Germline V lookup: CDR1 SGHRS, CDR2 YFSETQ. This CDR3 contains 15 residues.

This clone was seen once. The chain has TRBV3-1 (or the pseudogene TRBV3-2) and TRBJ1-2, with a weak D call TRBD1 (5 bases). Trimming stripped 4 bases from V and 6 bases from J, with 9 bases between. Germline-derived CDR1 and CDR2 are LGHDT and YNNKEL (reference sequence). The length of the CDR3 is 12 residues. The CDR3 sequence: CASSLGRDGYTF. CDR3 DNA: TGTGCCAGCAGCCTGGGGCGGGATGGCTACACCTTC.

The CDR3 DNA is TGTGCCAGCTTGGACACAAATAATTCACCCCTCCACTTT. It codes for CASLDTNNSPLHF. The chain recombines TRBV10-3 with TRBJ1-6, with D perhaps TRBD1 (5 bases). CDR1 is ENHRY, CDR2 SYGVKD, per germline. Trimming pared 10 bases from V and 5 bases from J, leaving 12 bases between. The CDR3 has 13 amino acids.

V gene TRBV2 combines with J gene TRBJ1-1, with D possibly matching TRBD1 (5 bases). There are 14 residues in the CDR3. V was cut by 1 base and J by 5 bases, with 11 bases left in between. CDR1 SNHLY and CDR2 FYNNEI come from the germline V gene. CDR3 nucleotide sequence: TGTGCCAGCAGTGAAGGGGCAGGGATTACTGAAGCTTTCTTT. Amino acids: CASSEGAGITEAFF.

The CDR3 loop is CASSLGYSSDEQFF. The DNA of the CDR3 is TGTGCCAGCAGCTTGGGTTACTCTTCAGATGAGCAGTTCTTC. This sequence joins TRBV5-6 and TRBJ2-1, with unresolved D. V was clipped by 0 bases and J by 8 bases, with 12 bases between them. This CDR3 has 14 residues. Germline V gene lookup returns CDR1 SGHDT and CDR2 YYEEEE.

The chain carries TRBV12-2 and TRBJ2-3. TRBV12-2 is tagged as a pseudogene. This CDR3 has 19 residues. Here the CDR3 reads CASRLSGTSPEASTDTQYF. In DNA form, the CDR3 reads TGTGCAAGTCGCTTATCGGGCACTTCCCCGGAAGCTAGCACAGATACGCAGTATTTT.

This sequence joins TRBV28 and TRBJ1-6, with D maybe TRBD1 (6 bases). Deletions cut 3 bases from V and 7 bases from J, with 16 bases between. This CDR3 region has 16 residues. Germline V gene sequence: CDR1 MDHEN, CDR2 SYDVKM. CDR3 bases: TGTGCCAGCAGTTTCGCGGGACATCCTCAAAATTCACCCCTCCACTTT. It translates to CASSFAGHPQNSPLHF.

V and J are TRBV7-2 and TRBJ1-5; D gene ambiguous. V was shortened by 1 base and J by 5 bases, with 9 bases between the two germline ends. This CDR3 has 14 residues. Germline values: CDR1 SGHTA, CDR2 FQGNSA. In DNA, the CDR3 is TGTGCCAGCAGCTTAGGACTAGGCTATCAGCCCCAGCATTTT. Translation gives CASSLGLGYQPQHF.

The chain employs TRBV6-5 and TRBJ2-5, with D uncertain. Germline lookup yields CDR1 MNHEY and CDR2 SVGAGI. V shed 5 bases and J shed 2 bases, with 6 bases lying between them. The CDR3 is made up of 12 amino acids. The CDR3 DNA follows: TGTGCCAGCAGTCAGATGCAAGAGACCCAGTACTTC. The encoded protein is CASSQMQETQYF.

This clone has only one observation. This sequence joins TRBV15 and TRBJ2-4, with 15 nucleotides matching TRBD2. V was clipped by 5 bases and J by 6 bases; unmatched bases: 14. CDR1 is LNHNV and CDR2 is YYDKDF in the germline V gene (reference sequence). This CDR3 has 19 amino acids. The chain's CDR3 is CATSRGLAGGPLMGNIQYF. The DNA of the CDR3 is TGTGCCACCAGCCGGGGACTAGCGGGGGGCCCGTTGATGGGAAACATTCAGTACTTC.

The V call is TRBV11-2, the J call TRBJ2-4; D is perhaps TRBD2 (7 bases). CDR1 SGHAT and CDR2 FQNNGV come from the germline V gene. Trimming stripped 3 bases from V and 5 bases from J, with 14 bases between. This CDR3 is built from 15 residues. Here the CDR3 reads CASSFPSGGQNIQYF. The CDR3 bases are TGTGCCAGCAGCTTTCCGTCCGGGGGGCAAAACATTCAGTACTTC.

The rearrangement uses TRBV27 and TRBJ2-3; D is unclear. V dropped 3 bases and J dropped 7 bases, with 17 bases sitting between them. This CDR3 is built from 15 residues. Germline-derived CDR1 and CDR2 are MNHEY and SMNVEV (reference sequence). Here the CDR3 reads CASSFFDGLGNTQYF. The CDR3 coding sequence is TGTGCCAGCAGTTTTTTCGATGGCCTCGGTAATACGCAGTATTTT.

This chain joins TRBV5-4 and TRBJ2-2, with D possibly being TRBD1 (6 bases). Germline V CDR1 and CDR2: SGHNT, YYREEE (reference sequence). The CDR3 is made up of 16 amino acids. V was cut by 4 bases and J by 3 bases, with 16 bases left in between. In DNA form, the CDR3 reads TGTGCCAGCAGCCGTACATCAGGGGTGGACACCGGGGAGCTGTTTTTT. Its translation is CASSRTSGVDTGELFF.

The V and J genes are TRBV12-3 or TRBV12-4 and TRBJ1-5; D gene uncertain. The CDR3 runs to 13 residues. Trimming removed 3 bases from V and 7 bases from J, with 10 bases in between. CDR3 in DNA: TGTGCCAGCAGTTTTGGAGGAGGCCAGCCCCAGCATTTT. Translating gives CASSFGGGQPQHF.

The J gene is TRBJ2-2, the V gene TRBV6-5, with unresolved D. In germline, CDR1 is MNHEY, CDR2 SVGAGI. The CDR3 is made up of 13 amino acids. The ends were cut back, 6 bases at V and 6 bases at J, with 11 bases in the middle. The CDR3 here is CASSDWWAGELFF. Written as DNA, the CDR3 is TGTGCCAGCAGCGACTGGTGGGCCGGGGAGCTGTTTTTT.

This clone has a handful of counts. CDR3 region: CASSFGTDTQYF. The CDR3 DNA reads TGTGCCAGCAGCTTTGGCACAGATACGCAGTATTTT. V and J are TRBV5-4 and TRBJ2-3; D unclear. This CDR3 has 12 residues. CDR1 is SGHNT, CDR2 YYREEE, per germline (reference sequence). Trimming pared 2 bases from V and 1 base from J, leaving 2 bases between.

The V gene is TRBV3-1 (or the pseudogene TRBV3-2), the J gene TRBJ2-5; 8 nucleotides align to TRBD1. This CDR3 spans 15 amino acids. Trimming cost V 3 bases and J 5 bases; bases outside gene matches: 8. Germline V gene lookup returns CDR1 LGHDT and CDR2 YNNKEL (reference sequence). The CDR3: CASSHGQGLWETQYF. In DNA, the CDR3 is TGTGCCAGCAGCCACGGACAGGGCTTGTGGGAGACCCAGTACTTC.

This clone showed up just once. CDR3 coding DNA: TGTGCCTGGAGATTCCAGGGGACGTTCTTC. Protein: CAWRFQGTFF. This chain joins TRBV30 and TRBJ2-1, with D maybe TRBD1 (6 bases). Germline CDR1 and CDR2: GTSNPN and SVGIG (reference sequence). The CDR3 covers 10 residues. V was trimmed by 3 bases and J by 15 bases, leaving 12 bases between them.

The rearrangement uses TRBV10-3 and TRBJ1-2, with 7 bases identical to TRBD1. Germline V lookup: CDR1 ENHRY, CDR2 SYGVKD. Germline trimming cut 6 bases from V and 8 bases from J; bases unmatched to any gene: 6. The CDR3 is 12 residues long. The CDR3 DNA is TGTGCCATCAGCGGACAGGTGGGCGGCTACACCTTC. Translation: CAISGQVGGYTF.

The rearrangement uses TRBV29-1 and TRBJ1-2, with 9 bases matching TRBD1. The CDR3 sequence is 14 residues long. Germline trimming cut 7 bases from V and 3 bases from J; bases unmatched to any gene: 9. CDR1 and CDR2 (germline): SQVTM, ANQGSEA. This chain's CDR3 is CSGTPDRGDYGYTF. The CDR3 bases are TGCAGCGGTACCCCAGACAGGGGGGACTATGGCTACACCTTC.

The sample holds many counts of this clone. The chain uses TRBV7-2 and TRBJ2-7; TRBD1 aligns across 8 bases. Unmatched junction bases numbered 3, after V lost 2 bases and J lost 3 bases. The germline V gene has CDR1 SGHTA and CDR2 FQGNSA. This CDR3 comprises 14 residues. The CDR3 nucleotides are TGTGCCAGCAGCTTATGGACAGGGAACTACGAGCAGTACTTC. Its protein is CASSLWTGNYEQYF. Full variable domain (outside the CDR3, taken from reference TRBV7-2 and TRBJ2-7): GAGVSQSPSNKVTEKGKDVELRCDPISGHTALYWYRQSLGQGLEFLIYFQGNSAPDKSGLPSDRFSAERTGGSVSTLTIQRTQQEDSAVYLCASSLWTGNYEQYFGPGTRLTVT.

V and J are TRBV27 and TRBJ2-1; 8 bases fit TRBD2. Germline CDR1 is MNHEY and CDR2 is SMNVEV (reference sequence). Trimming at V came to 0 bases and at J to 1 base, leaving 5 bases not matched to a gene. The CDR3 contains 17 residues. CDR3 in DNA: TGTGCCAGCAGTTTATCGCACCGGGGGGGATCCTACAATGAGCAGTTCTTC. It codes for CASSLSHRGGSYNEQFF.